This T cell receptor (beta chain) was recovered during a study of T-cell memory formation after mild COVID-19. General study results and limits: Contracting CD4+ clones sat mainly in CM and EM; CD8+ in EMRA.

CDR1 and CDR2 (germline): LGHDT, YNNKEL (reference sequence). V gave up 4 bases and J gave up 2 bases; unmatched junction bases: 11. The length of the CDR3 is 17 residues. In the case of this clonotype: Antigen: not known.

MiXCR was run by TCRdb on the 5' RACE reads, yielding one entry per CDR3 protein. This table has hundreds of thousands of distinct CDR3 sequences, roughly 15% appearing once. The chain joins TRBV3-1 to TRBJ2-1; 7 bases are a match to TRBD2. Sequencing used PBMCs or a T cell subset sorted from them (not recorded which). The sequence was collected from a man aged 18 to 35 who had mild COVID-19 (a few samples of this study predate the infection). Cell type and time point are not known. This CDR3 is CASSPVRWGGTYNEQFF. CDR3 bases: TGTGCCAGCAGCCCCGTAAGGTGGGGGGGAACCTACAATGAGCAGTTCTTC.